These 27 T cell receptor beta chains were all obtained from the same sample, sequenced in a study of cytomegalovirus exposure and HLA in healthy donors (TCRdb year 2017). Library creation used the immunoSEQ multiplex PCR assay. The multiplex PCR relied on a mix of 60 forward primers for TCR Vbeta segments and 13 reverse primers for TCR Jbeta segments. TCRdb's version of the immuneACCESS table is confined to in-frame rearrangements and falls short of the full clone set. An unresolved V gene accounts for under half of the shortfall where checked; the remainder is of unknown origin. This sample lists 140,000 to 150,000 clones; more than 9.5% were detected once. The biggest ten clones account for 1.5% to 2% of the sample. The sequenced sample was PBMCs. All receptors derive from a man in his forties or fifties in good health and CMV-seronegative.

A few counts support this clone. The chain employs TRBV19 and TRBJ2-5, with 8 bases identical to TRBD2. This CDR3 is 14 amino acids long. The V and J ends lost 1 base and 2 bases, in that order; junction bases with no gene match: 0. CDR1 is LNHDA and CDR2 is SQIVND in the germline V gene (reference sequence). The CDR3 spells CASSIVAGQETQYF. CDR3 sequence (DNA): TGTGCCAGTAGTATAGTAGCGGGGCAAGAGACCCAGTACTTC.

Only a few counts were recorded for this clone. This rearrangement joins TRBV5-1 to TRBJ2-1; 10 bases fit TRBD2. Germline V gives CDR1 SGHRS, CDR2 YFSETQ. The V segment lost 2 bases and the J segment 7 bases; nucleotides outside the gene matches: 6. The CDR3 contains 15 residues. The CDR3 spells CASSFQRGGGNEQFF. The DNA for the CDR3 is TGCGCCAGCAGCTTCCAGCGGGGGGGCGGTAATGAGCAGTTCTTC.

DNA of the CDR3: TGCAGTGCTAGAGTAAATGAAAAACTGTTTTTT. Its translation: CSARVNEKLFF. The genes are TRBV20-1 and TRBJ1-4; unclear D gene. This CDR3 is built from 11 residues. V lost 1 base, J lost 5 bases, and 2 bases lay in between. Germline V gives CDR1 DFQATT, CDR2 SNEGSKA (reference sequence).

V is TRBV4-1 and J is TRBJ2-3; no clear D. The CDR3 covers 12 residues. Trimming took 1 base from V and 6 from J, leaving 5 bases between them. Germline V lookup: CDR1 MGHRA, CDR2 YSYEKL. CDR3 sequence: CASSQALDTQYF. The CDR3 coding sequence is TGCGCCAGCAGCCAAGCATTGGATACGCAGTATTTT.

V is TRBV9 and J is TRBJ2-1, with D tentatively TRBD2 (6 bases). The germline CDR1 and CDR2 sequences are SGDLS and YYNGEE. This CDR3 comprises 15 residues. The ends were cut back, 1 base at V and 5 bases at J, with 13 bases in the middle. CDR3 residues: CASSVTGGTHNEQFF. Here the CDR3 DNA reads TGTGCCAGCAGCGTAACTGGCGGGACTCACAATGAGCAGTTCTTC.

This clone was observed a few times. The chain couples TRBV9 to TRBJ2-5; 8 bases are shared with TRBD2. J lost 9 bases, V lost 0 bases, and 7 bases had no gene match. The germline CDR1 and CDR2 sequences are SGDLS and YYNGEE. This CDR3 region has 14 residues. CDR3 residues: CASSVDSGTPPQYF. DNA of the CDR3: TGTGCCAGCAGCGTAGATAGCGGGACCCCCCCCCAGTACTTC. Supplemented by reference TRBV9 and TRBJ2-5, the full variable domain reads DSGVTQTPKHLITATGQRVTLRCSPRSGDLSVYWYQQSLDQGLQFLIQYYNGEERAKGNILERFSAQQFPDLHSELNLSSLELGDSALYFCASSVDSGTPPQYFGPGTRLLVL.

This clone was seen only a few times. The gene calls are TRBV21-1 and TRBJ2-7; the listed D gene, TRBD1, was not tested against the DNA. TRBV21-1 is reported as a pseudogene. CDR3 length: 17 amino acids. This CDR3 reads CASNRITGQGVVYEQYF. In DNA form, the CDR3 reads TGTGCCAGCAACCGAATAACGGGACAGGGGGTTGTCTACGAGCAGTACTTC.

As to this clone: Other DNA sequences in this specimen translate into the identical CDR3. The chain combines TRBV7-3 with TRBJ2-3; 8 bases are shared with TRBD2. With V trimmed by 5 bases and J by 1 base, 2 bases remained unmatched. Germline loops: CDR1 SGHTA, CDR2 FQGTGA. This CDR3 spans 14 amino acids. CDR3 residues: CASSPTSGTDTQYF. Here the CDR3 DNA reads TGTGCCAGCAGCCCGACTAGCGGCACAGATACGCAGTATTTT.

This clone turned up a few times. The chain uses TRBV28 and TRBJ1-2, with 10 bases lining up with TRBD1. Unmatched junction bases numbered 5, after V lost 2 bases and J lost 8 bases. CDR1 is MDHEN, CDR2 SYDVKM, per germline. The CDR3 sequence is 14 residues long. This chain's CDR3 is CASSLGDRGLGYTF. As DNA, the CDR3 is TGTGCCAGCAGTTTAGGTGACAGGGGGCTCGGCTACACCTTC.

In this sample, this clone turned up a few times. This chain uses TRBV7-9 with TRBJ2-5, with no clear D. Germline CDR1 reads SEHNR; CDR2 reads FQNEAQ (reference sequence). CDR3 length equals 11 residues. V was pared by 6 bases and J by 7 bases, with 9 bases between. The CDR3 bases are TGTGCCAGCAGTTACCCAGGGACCCAGTACTTC. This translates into CASSYPGTQYF. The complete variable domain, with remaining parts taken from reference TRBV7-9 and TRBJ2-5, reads DTGVSQNPRHKITKRGQNVTFRCDPISEHNRLYWYRQTLGQGPEFLTYFQNEAQLEKSRLLSDRFSAERPKGSFSTLEIQRTEQGDSAMYLCASSYPGTQYFGPGTRLLVL.

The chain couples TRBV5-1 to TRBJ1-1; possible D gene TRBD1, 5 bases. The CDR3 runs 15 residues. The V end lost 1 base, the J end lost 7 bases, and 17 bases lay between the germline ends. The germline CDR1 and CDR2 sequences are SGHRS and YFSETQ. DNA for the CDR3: TGCGCCAGCAGCTTGCGAAGTCCCAGGGAAGGTGAAGCTTTCTTT. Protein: CASSLRSPREGEAFF. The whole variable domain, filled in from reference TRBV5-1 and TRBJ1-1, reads KAGVTQTPRYLIKTRGQQVTLSCSPISGHRSVSWYQQTPGQGLQFLFEYFSETQRNKGNFPGRFSGRQFSNSRSEMNVSTLELGDSALYLCASSLRSPREGEAFFGQGTRLTVV.

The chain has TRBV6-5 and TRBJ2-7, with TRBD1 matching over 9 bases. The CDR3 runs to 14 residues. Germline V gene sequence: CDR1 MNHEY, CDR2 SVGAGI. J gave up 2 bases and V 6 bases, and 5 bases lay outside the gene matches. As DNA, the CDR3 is TGTGCCAGCAGAACAGGGGGCCAAACCTACGAGCAGTACTTC. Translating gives CASRTGGQTYEQYF.

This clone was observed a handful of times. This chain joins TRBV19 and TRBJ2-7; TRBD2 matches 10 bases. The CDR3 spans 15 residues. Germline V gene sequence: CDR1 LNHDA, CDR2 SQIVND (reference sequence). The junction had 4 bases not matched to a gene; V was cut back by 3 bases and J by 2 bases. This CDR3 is CASSILAGDAYEQYF. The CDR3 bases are TGTGCCAGTAGTATCCTAGCGGGGGATGCCTACGAGCAGTACTTC.

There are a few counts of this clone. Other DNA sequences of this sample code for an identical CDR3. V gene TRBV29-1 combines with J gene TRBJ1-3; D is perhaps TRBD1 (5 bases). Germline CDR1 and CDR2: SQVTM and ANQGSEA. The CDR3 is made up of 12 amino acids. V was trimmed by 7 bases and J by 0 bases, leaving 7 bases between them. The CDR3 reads CSGGLSGNTIYF. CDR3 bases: TGCAGCGGGGGCCTCTCTGGAAACACCATATATTTT.

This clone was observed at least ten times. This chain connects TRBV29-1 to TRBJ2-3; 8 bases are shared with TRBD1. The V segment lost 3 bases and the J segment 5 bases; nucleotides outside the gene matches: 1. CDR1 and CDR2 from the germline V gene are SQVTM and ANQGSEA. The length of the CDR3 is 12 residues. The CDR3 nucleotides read TGCAGCGTTGACGACAGGGGAGATACGCAGTATTTT. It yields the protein CSVDDRGDTQYF.

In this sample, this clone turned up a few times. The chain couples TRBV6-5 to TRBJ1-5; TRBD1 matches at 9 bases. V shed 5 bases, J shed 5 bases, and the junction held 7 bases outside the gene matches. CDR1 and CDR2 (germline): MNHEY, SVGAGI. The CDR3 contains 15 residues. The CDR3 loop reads CASSADRGRYQPQHF. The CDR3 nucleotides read TGTGCCAGCAGTGCAGACAGGGGGAGGTATCAGCCCCAGCATTTT.

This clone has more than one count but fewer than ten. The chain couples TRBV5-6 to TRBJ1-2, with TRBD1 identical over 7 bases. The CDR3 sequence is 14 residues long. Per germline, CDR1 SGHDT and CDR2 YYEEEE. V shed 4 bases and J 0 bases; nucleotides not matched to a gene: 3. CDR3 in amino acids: CASSRDRANYGYTF. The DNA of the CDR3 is TGTGCCAGCAGCCGGGACAGAGCTAACTATGGCTACACCTTC.

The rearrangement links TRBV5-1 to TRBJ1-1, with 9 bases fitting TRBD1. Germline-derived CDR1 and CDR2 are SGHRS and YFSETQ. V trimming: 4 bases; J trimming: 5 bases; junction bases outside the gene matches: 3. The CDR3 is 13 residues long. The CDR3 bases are TGCGCCAGCAGCCGGACAGGGGTGACTGAAGCTTTCTTT. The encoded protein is CASSRTGVTEAFF.

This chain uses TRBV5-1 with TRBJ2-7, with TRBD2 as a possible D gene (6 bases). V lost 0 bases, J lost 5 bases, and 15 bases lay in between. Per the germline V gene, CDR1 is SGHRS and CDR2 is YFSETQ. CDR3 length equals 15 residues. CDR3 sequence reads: CASSLVRDSRDEQYF. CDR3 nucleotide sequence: TGCGCCAGCAGCTTGGTGAGGGACTCCCGCGACGAGCAGTACTTC.

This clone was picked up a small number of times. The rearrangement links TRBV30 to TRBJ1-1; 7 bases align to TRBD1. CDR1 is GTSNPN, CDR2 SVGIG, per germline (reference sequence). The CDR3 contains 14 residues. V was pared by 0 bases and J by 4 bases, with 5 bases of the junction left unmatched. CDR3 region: CAWSVGGAGTEAFF. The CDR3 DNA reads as TGTGCCTGGAGTGTAGGGGGCGCGGGCACTGAAGCTTTCTTT. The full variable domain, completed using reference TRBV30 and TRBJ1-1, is SQTIHQWPATLVQPVGSPLSLECTVEGTSNPNLYWYRQAAGRGLQLLFYSVGIGQISSEVPQNLSASRPQDRQFILSSKKLLLSDSGFYLCAWSVGGAGTEAFFGQGTRLTVV.

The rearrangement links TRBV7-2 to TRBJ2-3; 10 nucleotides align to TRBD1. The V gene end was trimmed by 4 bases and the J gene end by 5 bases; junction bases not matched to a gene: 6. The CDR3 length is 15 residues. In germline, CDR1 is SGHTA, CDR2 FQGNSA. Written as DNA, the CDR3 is TGTGCCAGCAGCTACCGGGACAGGGGTAGAGATACGCAGTATTTT. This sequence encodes CASSYRDRGRDTQYF.

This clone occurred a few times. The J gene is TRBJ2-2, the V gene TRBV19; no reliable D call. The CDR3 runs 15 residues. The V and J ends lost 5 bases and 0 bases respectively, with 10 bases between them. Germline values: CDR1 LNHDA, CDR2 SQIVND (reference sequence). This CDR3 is CASSGQIANTGELFF. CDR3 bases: TGTGCCAGTAGTGGGCAGATCGCGAACACCGGGGAGCTGTTTTTT.

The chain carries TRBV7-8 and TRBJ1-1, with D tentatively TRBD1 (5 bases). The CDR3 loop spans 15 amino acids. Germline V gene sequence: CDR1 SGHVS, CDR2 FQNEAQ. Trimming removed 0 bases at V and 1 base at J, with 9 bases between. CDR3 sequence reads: CASSLALGRNTEAFF. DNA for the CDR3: TGTGCCAGCAGCTTAGCGCTGGGGCGGAACACTGAAGCTTTCTTT. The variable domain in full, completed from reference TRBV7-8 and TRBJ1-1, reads GAGVSQSPRYKVAKRGQDVALRCDPISGHVSLFWYQQALGQGPEFLTYFQNEAQLDKSGLPSDRFFAERPEGSVSTLKIQRTQQEDSAVYLCASSLALGRNTEAFFGQGTRLTVV.

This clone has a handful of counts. The CDR3 region is CASSLLAGANTEAFF. The DNA for the CDR3 is TGTGCCAGCAGCCTCCTTGCGGGAGCGAACACTGAAGCTTTCTTT. J is TRBJ1-1 and V is TRBV6-5; D is unresolved. Germline CDR1 and CDR2: MNHEY and SVGAGI. This CDR3 is built from 15 residues. The V gene lost 6 bases and the J gene lost 1 base, with 15 bases spanning the gap.

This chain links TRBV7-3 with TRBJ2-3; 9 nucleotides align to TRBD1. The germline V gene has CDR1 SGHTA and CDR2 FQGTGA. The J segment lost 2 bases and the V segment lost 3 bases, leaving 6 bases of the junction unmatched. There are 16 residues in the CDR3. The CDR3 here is CASSLPGQGYTDTQYF. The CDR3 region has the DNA TGTGCCAGCAGCTTGCCGGGACAGGGCTACACAGATACGCAGTATTTT. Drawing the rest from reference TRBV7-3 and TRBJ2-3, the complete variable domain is GAGVSQTPSNKVTEKGKYVELRCDPISGHTALYWYRQSLGQGPEFLIYFQGTGAADDSGLPNDRFFAVRPEGSVSTLKIQRTERGDSAVYLCASSLPGQGYTDTQYFGPGTRLTVL.

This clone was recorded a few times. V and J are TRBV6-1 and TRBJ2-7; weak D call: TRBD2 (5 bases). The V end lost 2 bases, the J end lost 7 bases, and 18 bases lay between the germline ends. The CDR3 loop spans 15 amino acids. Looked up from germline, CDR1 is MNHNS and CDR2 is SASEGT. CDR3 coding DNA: TGTGCCAGCAGTGAAAACGGTCAGCGGTGGTGGGAGCAGTACTTC. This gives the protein CASSENGQRWWEQYF.

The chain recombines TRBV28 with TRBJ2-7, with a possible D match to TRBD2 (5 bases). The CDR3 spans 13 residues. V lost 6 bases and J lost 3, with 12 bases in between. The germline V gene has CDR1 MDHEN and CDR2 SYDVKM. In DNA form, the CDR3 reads TGTGCCAGCAGCTCACCCGGGGTCTACGAGCAGTACTTC. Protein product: CASSSPGVYEQYF. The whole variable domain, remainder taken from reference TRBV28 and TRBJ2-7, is DVKVTQSSRYLVKRTGEKVFLECVQDMDHENMFWYRQDPGLGLRLIYFSYDVKMKEKGDIPEGYSVSREKKERFSLILESASTNQTSMYLCASSSPGVYEQYFGPGTRLTVT.